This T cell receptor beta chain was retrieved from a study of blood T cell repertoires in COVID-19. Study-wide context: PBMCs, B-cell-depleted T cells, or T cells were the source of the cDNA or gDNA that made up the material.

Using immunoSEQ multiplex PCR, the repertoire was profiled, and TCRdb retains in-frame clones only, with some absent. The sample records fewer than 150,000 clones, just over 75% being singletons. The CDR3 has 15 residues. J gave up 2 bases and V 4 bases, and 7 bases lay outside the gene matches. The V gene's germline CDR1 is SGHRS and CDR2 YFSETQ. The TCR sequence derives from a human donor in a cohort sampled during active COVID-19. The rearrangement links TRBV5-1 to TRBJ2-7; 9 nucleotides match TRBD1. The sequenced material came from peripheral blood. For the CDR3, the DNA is TGCGCCAGCAGCGCCGGGACAGGGCCTGCCTACGAGCAGTACTTC. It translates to CASSAGTGPAYEQYF.